The next 14 T cell receptor beta chains were all read from a single sample in a study of T cells in Graves' hyperthyroidism and ophthalmopathy. Authors of the study amplified TCR beta CDR3 regions from RNA transcripts. HTBI primers were the set used in a first-round RT-PCR of the TCR CDR3. MiXCR was run by TCRdb on the multiplex PCR reads, yielding one entry per CDR3 protein. The sample has fewer than 350,000 distinct CDR3 sequences; approximately 19% are singletons. Sequencing was performed on blood. The receptors were gathered from a man aged 50 to 59 with Graves' ophthalmopathy.

The genes are TRBV9 and TRBJ2-7; the D call may be TRBD1 or TRBD2 (6 bases each). Trimming cost V 3 bases and J 6 bases, with 13 bases left between them. The germline CDR1 and CDR2 sequences are SGDLS and YYNGEE. This CDR3 is 13 amino acids long. CDR3 DNA: TGTGCCAGCAGCGAGGGCCCGGGGGCCGAGCAGTACTTC. Protein: CASSEGPGAEQYF. The full variable domain, its missing parts supplied by reference TRBV9 and TRBJ2-7, is DSGVTQTPKHLITATGQRVTLRCSPRSGDLSVYWYQQSLDQGLQFLIQYYNGEERAKGNILERFSAQQFPDLHSELNLSSLELGDSALYFCASSEGPGAEQYFGPGTRLTVT.

This chain joins TRBV7-8 and TRBJ2-1, with D possibly TRBD1 on 6 matching bases. Germline V gene lookup returns CDR1 SGHVS and CDR2 FQNEAQ. V was trimmed by 1 base and J by 5 bases, leaving 12 bases between them. The CDR3 loop spans 15 amino acids. The CDR3 here is CASSLVNRVDNEQFF. CDR3 coding DNA: TGTGCCAGCAGCTTAGTTAACAGGGTTGACAATGAGCAGTTCTTC.

The chain carries TRBV7-3 and TRBJ2-1, with D perhaps TRBD1 (5 bases). Looked up from germline, CDR1 is SGHTA and CDR2 is FQGTGA. V dropped 4 bases and J dropped 6 bases, with 13 bases sitting between them. This CDR3 contains 14 residues. In DNA form, the CDR3 reads TGTGCCAGCAGCTCCCGTAAGGGGTCCAATGAGCAGTTCTTC. Its protein product is CASSSRKGSNEQFF.

In its sample, this clonotype was seen many times. The chain uses TRBV11-3 and TRBJ2-1; 7 bases fit TRBD2. Germline V lookup: CDR1 SGHNT, CDR2 YENEEA. This CDR3 is 14 amino acids long. Losses at the gene ends were 4 bases for V and 4 bases for J; bases not matched to a gene: 4. The CDR3 DNA is TGTGCCAGCAGCTCGAAGCGGGGTTACAATGAGCAGTTCTTC. Amino acids: CASSSKRGYNEQFF.

This clonotype was seen at least ten times. The genes are TRBV11-2 and TRBJ1-5; the D gene is possibly TRBD1 (5 bases). With 1 base removed from V and 5 bases from J, the gap between germline ends came to 12 bases. The germline V gene has CDR1 SGHAT and CDR2 FQNNGV. CDR3 size: 15 residues. The CDR3 DNA reads TGTGCCAGCAGCTTAGTACAAGGGGATCATCAGCCCCAGCATTTT. Translating it yields CASSLVQGDHQPQHF.

In its sample, this clonotype was seen many times. This chain joins TRBV7-8 and TRBJ2-2; TRBD1 agrees at 8 bases. Germline values: CDR1 SGHVS, CDR2 FQNEAQ. Germline trimming cut 3 bases from V and 7 bases from J; bases unmatched to any gene: 10. The CDR3 sequence is 16 residues long. This chain's CDR3 is CASSFRGQAFIGELFF. The CDR3 region has the DNA TGTGCCAGCAGCTTTCGGGGACAGGCCTTCATCGGGGAGCTGTTTTTT.

This clonotype has more than one count but fewer than ten. The CDR3 DNA is TGTGCCAGCAGTGTGGGGGGGGGGCCGAACACCGGGGAGCTGTTTTTT. The encoded protein is CASSVGGGPNTGELFF. This chain links TRBV27 with TRBJ2-2; D might be TRBD2 (7 bases). Germline lookup yields CDR1 MNHEY and CDR2 SMNVEV (reference sequence). CDR3 size: 16 residues. V was clipped by 5 bases and J by 0 bases, with 13 bases between them.

The CDR3 sequence is CASSTGTGKADTQYF. The CDR3 DNA sequence: TGTGCCAGTAGTACCGGGACAGGGAAAGCAGATACGCAGTATTTT. The chain carries TRBV19 and TRBJ2-3; 9 nucleotides align to TRBD1. This CDR3 has 15 amino acids. Germline V gene lookup returns CDR1 LNHDA and CDR2 SQIVND (reference sequence). The V and J ends lost 4 bases and 4 bases, in that order; junction bases with no gene match: 6.

The sample holds many counts of this clonotype. The chain uses TRBV3-1 and TRBJ2-3; D gene ambiguous. The CDR3 length is 13 residues. The germline V gene encodes CDR1 LGHDT and CDR2 YNNKEL (reference sequence). V lost 4 bases and J 4 bases, leaving 9 bases between the germline ends. The CDR3 protein is CASSRSSSDTQYF. For the CDR3, the DNA is TGTGCCAGCAGCCGCTCCTCTTCAGATACGCAGTATTTT.

The J gene is TRBJ2-3, the V gene TRBV6-5; D not certain. Trimming left V 2 bases short and J 0 bases short, with 18 bases between. The CDR3 runs to 18 residues. Germline V gene lookup returns CDR1 MNHEY and CDR2 SVGAGI. The CDR3 coding sequence is TGTGCCAGCAGTTACCCCCCTGGGCGGCGACCTAGCACAGATACGCAGTATTTT. This codes for CASSYPPGRRPSTDTQYF.

This clonotype was detected ten times or more. The rearrangement joins TRBV2 to TRBJ1-1; the D is unclear. V was shortened by 5 bases and J by 7 bases, with 11 bases between the two germline ends. This CDR3 spans 12 amino acids. Looked up from germline, CDR1 is SNHLY and CDR2 is FYNNEI. This chain's CDR3 is CASSTPTLEAFF. The CDR3 bases are TGTGCCAGCAGTACACCTACTCTTGAAGCTTTCTTT.

This clonotype was observed many times. The chain carries TRBV5-1 and TRBJ1-1; D unresolved. The CDR3 extends over 13 amino acids. Germline CDR1 reads SGHRS; CDR2 reads YFSETQ. The ends were cut back, 1 base at V and 6 bases at J, with 10 bases in the middle. CDR3 residues: CASSLSPGSEAFF. DNA for the CDR3: TGCGCCAGCAGCTTGTCCCCCGGGTCTGAAGCTTTCTTT.

This clonotype was seen many times. This chain joins TRBV5-1 and TRBJ2-3; D not resolved. Deletions cut 7 bases from V and 0 bases from J, with 15 bases between. The germline gives CDR1 SGHRS, CDR2 YFSETQ. The CDR3 runs 15 residues. CDR3 residues: CASGSLISSTDTQYF. The CDR3, as DNA: TGCGCCAGCGGATCTCTTATTAGCAGCACAGATACGCAGTATTTT.

In this sample, this clonotype turned up many times. The V gene is TRBV6-2 or TRBV6-3, the J gene TRBJ2-7; TRBD2 aligns across 10 bases. The CDR3 length is 15 residues. V lost 6 bases, J lost 6 bases, and 11 bases stayed unmatched. Germline V lookup: CDR1 MNHEY, CDR2 SVGEGT. The CDR3 coding sequence is TGTGCCAGCAGATGGGGCCTAGCGGGAGTACCCGAGCAGTACTTC. Its protein product is CASRWGLAGVPEQYF.